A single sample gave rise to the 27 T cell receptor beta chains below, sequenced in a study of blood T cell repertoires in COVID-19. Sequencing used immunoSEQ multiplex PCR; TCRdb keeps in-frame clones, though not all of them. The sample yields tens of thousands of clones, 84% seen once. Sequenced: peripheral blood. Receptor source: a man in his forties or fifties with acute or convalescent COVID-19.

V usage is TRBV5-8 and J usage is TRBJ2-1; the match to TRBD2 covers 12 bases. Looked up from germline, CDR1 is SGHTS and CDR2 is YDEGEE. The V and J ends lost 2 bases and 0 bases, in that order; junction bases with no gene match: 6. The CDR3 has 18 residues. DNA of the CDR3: TGTGCCAGCAGCTTACGGACTAGCGGGATGAGCTCCTACAATGAGCAGTTCTTC. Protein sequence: CASSLRTSGMSSYNEQFF. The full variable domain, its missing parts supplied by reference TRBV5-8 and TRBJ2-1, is EAGVTQSPTHLIKTRGQQATLRCSPISGHTSVYWYQQALGLGLQFLLWYDEGEERNRGNFPPRFSGRQFPNYSSELNVNALELEDSALYLCASSLRTSGMSSYNEQFFGPGTRLTVL.

In DNA form, the CDR3 reads TGTGCTAGTGGTCCTGTGTGGGGGGGTTTGGCAGGAGACTTGGCCACCTATAATTCACCCCTCCACTTT. It codes for CASGPVWGGLAGDLATYNSPLHF. The rearrangement uses TRBV12-5 and TRBJ1-6; possibly TRBD1 for D (5 bases). The CDR3 runs 23 residues. Germline V gene lookup returns CDR1 LGHNT and CDR2 FRNRAP. Trimming removed 5 bases from V and 2 bases from J, with 34 bases in between.

The CDR3 region has the DNA TGTGCCAGCAGCAAAGAATGGGTTGAGGACGAGCAGTACTTC. Translating gives CASSKEWVEDEQYF. The chain is built from TRBV21-1 and TRBJ2-7; whether TRBD2, the table's D call, matches the DNA was not checked. TRBV21-1 is a known pseudogene. The CDR3 is made up of 14 amino acids.

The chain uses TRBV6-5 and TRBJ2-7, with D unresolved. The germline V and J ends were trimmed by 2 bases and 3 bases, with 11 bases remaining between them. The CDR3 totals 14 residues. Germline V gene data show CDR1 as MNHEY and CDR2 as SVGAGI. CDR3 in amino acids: CASSYRSNIYEQYF. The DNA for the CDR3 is TGTGCCAGCAGTTACAGGAGCAACATCTACGAGCAGTACTTC.

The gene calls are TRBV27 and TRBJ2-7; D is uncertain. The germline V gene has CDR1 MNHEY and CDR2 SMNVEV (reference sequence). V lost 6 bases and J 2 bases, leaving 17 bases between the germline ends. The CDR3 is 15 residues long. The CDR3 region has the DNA TGTGCCAGCAGGCGCCGAGACAATTTACCCTACGAGCAGTACTTC. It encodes CASRRRDNLPYEQYF.

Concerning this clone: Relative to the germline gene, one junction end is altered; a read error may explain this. The DNA of the CDR3 is TGTGCCAGTACTATATCCGGGACTCAGGGCGGTCAGCCCCAGCATTTT. This sequence encodes CASTISGTQGGQPQHF. The chain recombines TRBV19 with TRBJ1-5; tentative D call: TRBD1 (5 bases). The V gene's germline CDR1 is LNHDA and CDR2 SQIVND (reference sequence). The CDR3 contains 16 residues.

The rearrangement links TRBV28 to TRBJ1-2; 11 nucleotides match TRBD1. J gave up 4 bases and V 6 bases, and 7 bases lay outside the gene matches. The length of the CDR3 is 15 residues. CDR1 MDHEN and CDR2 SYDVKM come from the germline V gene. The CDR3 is CASRPGTGGFYGYTF. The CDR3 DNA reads TGTGCCAGCAGGCCCGGGACAGGGGGTTTCTATGGCTACACCTTC.

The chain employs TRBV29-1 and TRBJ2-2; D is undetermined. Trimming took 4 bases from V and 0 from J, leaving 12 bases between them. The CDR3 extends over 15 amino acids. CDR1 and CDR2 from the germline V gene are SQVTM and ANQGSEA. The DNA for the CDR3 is TGCAGCGTTGGCATGAGACACGCGAACACCGGGGAGCTGTTTTTT. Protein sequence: CSVGMRHANTGELFF.

The CDR3 nucleotides read TGTGCCAGCAGTTACCGACTGACAGGAAACTATGGCTACACCTTC. Its protein is CASSYRLTGNYGYTF. The rearrangement uses TRBV6-5 and TRBJ1-2, with D tentatively TRBD1 (6 bases). Germline CDR1 reads MNHEY; CDR2 reads SVGAGI. The CDR3 sequence is 15 residues long. The V end lost 2 bases, the J end lost 2 bases, and 12 bases lay between the germline ends.

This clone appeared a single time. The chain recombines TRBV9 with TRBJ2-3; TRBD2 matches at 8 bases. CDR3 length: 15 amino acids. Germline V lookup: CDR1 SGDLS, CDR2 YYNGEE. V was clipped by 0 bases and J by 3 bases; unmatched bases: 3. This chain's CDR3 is CASSVVSGGTDTQYF. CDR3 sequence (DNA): TGTGCCAGCAGCGTAGTGTCGGGGGGGACAGATACGCAGTATTTT.

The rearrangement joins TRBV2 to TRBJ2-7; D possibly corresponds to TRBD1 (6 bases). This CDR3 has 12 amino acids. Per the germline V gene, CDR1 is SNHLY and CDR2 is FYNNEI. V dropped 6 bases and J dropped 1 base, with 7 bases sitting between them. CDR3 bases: TGTGCCAGCAGAGACAGGTCCTACGAGCAGTACTTC. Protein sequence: CASRDRSYEQYF.

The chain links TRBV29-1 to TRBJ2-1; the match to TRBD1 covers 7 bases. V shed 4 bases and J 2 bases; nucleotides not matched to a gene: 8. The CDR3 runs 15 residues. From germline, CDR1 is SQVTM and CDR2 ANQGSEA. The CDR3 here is CSVGGLQGTYNEQFF. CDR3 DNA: TGCAGCGTTGGGGGGTTACAGGGGACCTACAATGAGCAGTTCTTC.

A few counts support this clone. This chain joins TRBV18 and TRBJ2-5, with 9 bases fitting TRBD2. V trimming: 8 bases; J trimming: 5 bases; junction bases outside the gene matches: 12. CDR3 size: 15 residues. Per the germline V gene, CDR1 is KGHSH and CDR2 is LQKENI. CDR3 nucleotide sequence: TGTGCCAGCGGGTATGGACTAGCGCCAGTGGAGACCCAGTACTTC. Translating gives CASGYGLAPVETQYF.

The CDR3 nucleotides are TGTGCCAGCAGCAAACTAGCGGGGGCCCAAGAGACCCAGTACTTC. The encoded protein is CASSKLAGAQETQYF. J is TRBJ2-5 and V is TRBV6-2 or TRBV6-3, with TRBD2 matching over 11 bases. The CDR3 consists of 15 residues. The junction had 4 bases not matched to a gene; V was cut back by 6 bases and J by 1 base. Germline V lookup: CDR1 MNHEY, CDR2 SVGEGT.

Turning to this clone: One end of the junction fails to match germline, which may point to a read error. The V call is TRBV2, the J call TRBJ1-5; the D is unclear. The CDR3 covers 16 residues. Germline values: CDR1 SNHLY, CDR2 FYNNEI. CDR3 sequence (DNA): TGTGCCAGCAGTCTAAGTACGCGGACTAGCGATCAGCCCCAGCATTTT. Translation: CASSLSTRTSDQPQHF.

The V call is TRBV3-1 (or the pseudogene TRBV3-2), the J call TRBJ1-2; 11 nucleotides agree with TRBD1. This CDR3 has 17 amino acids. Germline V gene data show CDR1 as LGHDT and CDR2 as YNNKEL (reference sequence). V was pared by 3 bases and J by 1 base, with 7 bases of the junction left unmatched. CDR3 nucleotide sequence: TGTGCCAGCAGCCAGGAAGGGACAGGGGGAAGTAACTATGGCTACACCTTC. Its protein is CASSQEGTGGSNYGYTF.

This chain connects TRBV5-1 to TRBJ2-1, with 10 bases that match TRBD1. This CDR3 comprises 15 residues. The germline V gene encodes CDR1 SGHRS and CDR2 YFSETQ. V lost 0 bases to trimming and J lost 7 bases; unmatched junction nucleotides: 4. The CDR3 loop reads CASSLEGQGPNEQFF. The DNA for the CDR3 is TGCGCCAGCAGCTTGGAGGGACAGGGGCCTAATGAGCAGTTCTTC.

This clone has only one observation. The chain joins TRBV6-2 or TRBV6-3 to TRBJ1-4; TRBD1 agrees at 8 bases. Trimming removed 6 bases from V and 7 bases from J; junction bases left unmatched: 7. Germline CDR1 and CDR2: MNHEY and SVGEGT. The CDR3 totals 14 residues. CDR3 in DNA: TGTGCCAGCAGCGACGGGACAGGAGGTGAAAAACTGTTTTTT. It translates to CASSDGTGGEKLFF.

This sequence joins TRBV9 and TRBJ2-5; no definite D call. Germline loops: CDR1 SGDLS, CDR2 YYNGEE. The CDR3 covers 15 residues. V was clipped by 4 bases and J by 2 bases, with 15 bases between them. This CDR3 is CASSPLWHLQETQYF. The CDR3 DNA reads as TGTGCCAGCAGCCCCCTGTGGCATTTGCAAGAGACCCAGTACTTC. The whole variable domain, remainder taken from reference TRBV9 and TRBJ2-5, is DSGVTQTPKHLITATGQRVTLRCSPRSGDLSVYWYQQSLDQGLQFLIQYYNGEERAKGNILERFSAQQFPDLHSELNLSSLELGDSALYFCASSPLWHLQETQYFGPGTRLLVL.

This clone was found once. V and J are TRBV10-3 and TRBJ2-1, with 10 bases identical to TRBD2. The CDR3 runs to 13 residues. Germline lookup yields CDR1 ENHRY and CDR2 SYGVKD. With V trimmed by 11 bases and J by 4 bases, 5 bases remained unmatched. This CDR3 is CAVGTSDYNEQFF. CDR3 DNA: TGTGCCGTCGGGACTAGCGATTACAATGAGCAGTTCTTC.

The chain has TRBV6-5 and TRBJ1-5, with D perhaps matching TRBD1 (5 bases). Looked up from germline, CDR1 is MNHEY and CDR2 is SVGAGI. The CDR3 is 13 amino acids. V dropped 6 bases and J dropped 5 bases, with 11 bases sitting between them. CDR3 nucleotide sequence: TGTGCCAGCAGCTGGGGCGTGGATCAGCCCCAGCATTTT. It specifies CASSWGVDQPQHF.

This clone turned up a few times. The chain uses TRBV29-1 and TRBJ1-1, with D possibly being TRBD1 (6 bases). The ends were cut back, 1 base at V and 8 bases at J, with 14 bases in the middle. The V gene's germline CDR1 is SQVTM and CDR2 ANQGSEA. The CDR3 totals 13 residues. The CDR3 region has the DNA TGCAGCGTTGAAGTGAGCTACAGGGCAGAAGCTTTCTTT. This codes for CSVEVSYRAEAFF.

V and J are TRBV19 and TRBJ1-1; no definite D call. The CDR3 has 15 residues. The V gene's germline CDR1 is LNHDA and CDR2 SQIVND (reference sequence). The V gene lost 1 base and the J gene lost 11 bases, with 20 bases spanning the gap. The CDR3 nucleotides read TGTGCCAGTAGTATAGGTGAGATTGGAGGCGATGTGGCTTTCTTT. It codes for CASSIGEIGGDVAFF.

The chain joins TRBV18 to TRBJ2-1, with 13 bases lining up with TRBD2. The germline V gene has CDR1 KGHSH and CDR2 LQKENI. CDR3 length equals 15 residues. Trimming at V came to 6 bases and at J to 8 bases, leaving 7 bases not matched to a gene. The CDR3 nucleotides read TGTGCCAGCTCCCGGACTAGCGGGAGAATCGATGAGCAGTTCTTC. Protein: CASSRTSGRIDEQFF.

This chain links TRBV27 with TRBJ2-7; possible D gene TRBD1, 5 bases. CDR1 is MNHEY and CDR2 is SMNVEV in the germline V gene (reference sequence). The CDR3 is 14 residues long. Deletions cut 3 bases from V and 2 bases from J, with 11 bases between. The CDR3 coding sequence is TGTGCCAGCAGTTTTCGAACAGGCCCCTACGAGCAGTACTTC. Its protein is CASSFRTGPYEQYF.

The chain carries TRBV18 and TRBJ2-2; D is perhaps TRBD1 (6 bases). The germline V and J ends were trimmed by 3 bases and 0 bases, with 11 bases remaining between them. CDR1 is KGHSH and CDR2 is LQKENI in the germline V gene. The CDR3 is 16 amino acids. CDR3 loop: CASSPITGTNTGELFF. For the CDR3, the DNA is TGTGCCAGCTCACCGATCACAGGGACGAACACCGGGGAGCTGTTTTTT.

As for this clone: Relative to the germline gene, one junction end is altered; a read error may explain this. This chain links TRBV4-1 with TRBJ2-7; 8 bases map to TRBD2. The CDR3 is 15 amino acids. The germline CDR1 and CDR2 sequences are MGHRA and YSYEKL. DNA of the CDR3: TGCGCCAGCAGCCAATACGGGACTAGTAACTACGAGCAGTGCTTC. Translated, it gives CASSQYGTSNYEQCF.